Many counts were recorded for the clone carrying this T cell receptor beta chain. Its antigen is not identified. The data originate from a study of CD8 T cells in ankylosing spondylitis. The germline gives CDR1 KGHDR, CDR2 SFDVKD. Trimming took 8 bases from V and 2 from J, leaving 11 bases between them. The CDR3 totals 13 residues. Overall study findings and caveats: It was reported that disease-linked clones were significantly enriched in matched ankylosing spondylitis synovial fluid. Past research had described some motif variants in reactive arthritis synovial fluid and blood. About 8 highly homologous variants formed a TCR beta motif that appeared characteristic of ankylosing spondylitis blood.

Quantitative 5'-RACE with molecular barcodes was used to make the TCR beta libraries. TCRdb used MiXCR to reprocess the 5' RACE reads, holding one entry per CDR3 protein. The table shows approximately 60,000 distinct CDR3 sequences, with around 6.5% occurring only once. Material for sequencing was synovial fluid, either unsorted or a sorted T cell fraction (not recorded which). The rearrangement uses TRBV24-1 and TRBJ1-2, with D tentatively TRBD1 (5 bases). The TCR sequence derives from a male donor with ankylosing spondylitis. CDR3 in amino acids: CATNDGANYGYTF. The CDR3 nucleotides are TGTGCCACCAACGATGGGGCGAACTATGGCTACACCTTC.